One sample yielded the 8 T cell receptor beta chains listed below, sequenced in a study of shared clonotypes between healthy human individuals. Only in-frame clones appear in the TCRdb table, and some are missing; sequencing was by immunoSEQ multiplex PCR. Seen here are about 450,000 clones, around 75% observed once, and the top ten hold 13%. Sequences were obtained from PBMCs. Receptor source: a woman in her 40s in good health. Some clones in this sample may be carry-over from other donors' samples.

The rearrangement links TRBV4-1 to TRBJ2-5, with 8 bases lining up with TRBD1. V was clipped by 3 bases and J by 4 bases; unmatched bases: 4. CDR1 and CDR2 from the germline V gene are MGHRA and YSYEKL. The CDR3 contains 14 residues. The CDR3 DNA reads as TGCGCCAGCAGCCAGCCACAGGGGGGAGAGACCCAGTACTTC. Its translation is CASSQPQGGETQYF.

This chain joins TRBV4-3 and TRBJ2-3; a possible D gene is TRBD1 (6 bases). Germline assignment: CDR1 LGHNA and CDR2 YSLEER. The V end lost 0 bases, the J end lost 2 bases, and 12 bases lay between the germline ends. The CDR3 covers 16 residues. The CDR3 nucleotides are TGCGCCAGCAGCCAAGATTACAGGGCCAACACAGATACGCAGTATTTT. Protein sequence: CASSQDYRANTDTQYF.

V and J are TRBV11-2 and TRBJ1-1; the D gene is possibly TRBD1 (5 bases). Germline assignment: CDR1 SGHAT and CDR2 FQNNGV. This CDR3 is 16 amino acids long. The V end was cut by 1 base, the J end by 1 base, with 13 bases between. In DNA form, the CDR3 reads TGTGCCAGCAGCTTAGTTGGTGGGGCGTCGAACACTGAAGCTTTCTTT. It yields the protein CASSLVGGASNTEAFF.

This chain joins TRBV5-1 and TRBJ2-2, with 16 bases fitting TRBD2. Germline V gene data show CDR1 as SGHRS and CDR2 as YFSETQ. V gave up 7 bases and J gave up 4 bases; unmatched junction bases: 10. The CDR3 runs to 18 residues. The CDR3 spells CASSIGTSGRASTGELFF. CDR3 coding DNA: TGCGCCAGCTCTATAGGGACTAGCGGGAGGGCCAGCACCGGGGAGCTGTTTTTT.

This chain links TRBV7-3 with TRBJ1-1; TRBD1 might be the D (5 bases). The germline CDR1 and CDR2 sequences are SGHTA and FQGTGA. The CDR3 is 13 residues long. V was trimmed by 8 bases and J by 3 bases, leaving 13 bases between them. The CDR3 nucleotides are TGTGCCAGCGCGGACAACATTTACACTGAAGCTTTCTTT. Translating it yields CASADNIYTEAFF.

This chain uses TRBV6-1 with TRBJ2-5; TRBD1 might be the D (6 bases). The J call may be in error: the DNA end matches TRBJ2-7 better. CDR1 MNHNS and CDR2 SASEGT come from the germline V gene. This CDR3 spans 15 amino acids. The DNA for the CDR3 is TGTGCCAGCAGTGAACTGGCAGGGGTACCTTCCGAGCAGTACTTC. This sequence encodes CASSELAGVPSEQYF.

The CDR3 DNA sequence: TGTGCCAGCAGTGAGGCATTACAGGGTACGCAGTATTTT. Its translation: CASSEALQGTQYF. The V gene is TRBV2, the J gene TRBJ2-3; TRBD1 is a possible D gene (6 bases). V lost 3 bases and J lost 8, with 12 bases in between. Germline assignment: CDR1 SNHLY and CDR2 FYNNEI. The CDR3 sequence is 13 residues long.

This clone has just a few counts. The V gene is TRBV6-1, the J gene TRBJ1-2, with D uncertain. Trimming shortened V by 4 bases and J by 4 bases, and 16 bases separated the two germline ends. The CDR3 covers 15 residues. CDR1 is MNHNS, CDR2 SASEGT, per germline. The CDR3 DNA reads TGTGCCAGCAGTGCCTCAGTGGATGGAGGCTATGGCTACACCTTC. Its protein is CASSASVDGGYGYTF.